This section outlines one TCR beta chain sequence together with its context. As yet, its antigen is unknown. The junction departs from the called germline gene at one end, perhaps through a read error. The CDR3 length is 15 residues. Per the germline V gene, CDR1 is SGHAT and CDR2 is FQNNGV. No cell sorting was done before RNA was extracted from the tissue. Distant lung tissue was collected more than 3 cm away from the tumor edge. TCRbeta libraries were built with three rounds of nested PCR, modified from ARM-PCR. TCRdb called the multiplex PCR reads again in MiXCR, with one record for every CDR3 protein. The sample has some 70,000 distinct CDR3 sequences; about two thirds are singletons. The source of the sample is a study of tumor and adjacent non-tumor tissue in lung cancer. About the research overall: Stage I to III disease affected 9 to 10 men and 5 women aged roughly 31 to 85. Study findings and constraints: In normal lung, the top 100 clones were significantly more dominant than in tumor.

Sequencing was performed on distant non-tumor lung tissue. The source of this sequence is a woman aged 50 to 60 with non-small cell lung cancer. The rearrangement links TRBV11-2 to TRBJ2-7; a possible D gene is TRBD1 (6 bases). The CDR3 protein is CTSSFGTWVIYEYYF. The CDR3 nucleotides are TGTACCAGCAGCTTCGGGACATGGGTTATCTACGAGTACTACTTC.